Below, 4 T cell receptor beta chains from the same sample are listed, as sequenced in a study of blood T cells in healthy people across ages. Primers used in a second PCR of about 7 to 11 cycles were a sample-barcoded 5' primer and a J-beta primer mix. MiXCR, applied by TCRdb to the 5' RACE reads, yields one record per CDR3 protein. Among some 1.4 million distinct CDR3 sequences listed, approximately 40% were seen once. Input material: blood. The receptors stem from a woman aged 18-35 years in good health.

This clonotype has ten or more counts. The junction differs from germline at one of its ends, possibly a read error. The chain couples TRBV5-1 to TRBJ2-3, with D possibly TRBD1 on 6 matching bases. The CDR3 length is 14 residues. Germline CDR1 is SGHRS and CDR2 is YFSETQ. The CDR3 nucleotides read TGTGCCAGCAGCCGAAGGGGGAGCACAGATACGCAGTATTTT. It is translated as CASSRRGSTDTQYF. Full variable domain (outside the CDR3, taken from reference TRBV5-1 and TRBJ2-3): KAGVTQTPRYLIKTRGQQVTLSCSPISGHRSVSWYQQTPGQGLQFLFEYFSETQRNKGNFPGRFSGRQFSNSRSEMNVSTLELGDSALYLCASSRRGSTDTQYFGPGTRLTVL.

This clonotype was detected a few times. J is TRBJ2-1 and V is TRBV3-1; D tentatively reads TRBD1 or TRBD2 (6 bases each). The CDR3 is 15 residues long. Trimming took off 9 bases at V and 4 bases at J, with 19 bases between the two ends. Germline V CDR1 and CDR2: LGHDT, YNNKEL (reference sequence). This chain's CDR3 is CASGLGAGIYNEQFF. The CDR3 bases are TGTGCCAGTGGTCTGGGGGCGGGGATTTACAATGAGCAGTTCTTC.

J is TRBJ2-7 and V is TRBV11-2; 7 bases agree with TRBD2. The V and J ends lost 3 bases and 3 bases, in that order; junction bases with no gene match: 17. Per the germline V gene, CDR1 is SGHAT and CDR2 is FQNNGV. The CDR3 has 18 residues. The CDR3 region has the DNA TGTGCCAGCAGCTTCCTTCCCGGTGCGGGAGCGAGGGGCTACGAGCAGTACTTC. Its translation is CASSFLPGAGARGYEQYF.

This clonotype was seen repeatedly, ten times or more. The chain carries TRBV5-1 and TRBJ2-7; D is uncertain. This CDR3 comprises 14 residues. Per germline, CDR1 SGHRS and CDR2 YFSETQ. Trimming took off 0 bases at V and 4 bases at J, with 11 bases between the two ends. CDR3 residues: CASSLDRLGYEQYF. The CDR3 bases are TGCGCCAGCAGCTTGGACCGGTTAGGATACGAGCAGTACTTC. Variable domain in full (rest from reference TRBV5-1 and TRBJ2-7): KAGVTQTPRYLIKTRGQQVTLSCSPISGHRSVSWYQQTPGQGLQFLFEYFSETQRNKGNFPGRFSGRQFSNSRSEMNVSTLELGDSALYLCASSLDRLGYEQYFGPGTRLTVT.